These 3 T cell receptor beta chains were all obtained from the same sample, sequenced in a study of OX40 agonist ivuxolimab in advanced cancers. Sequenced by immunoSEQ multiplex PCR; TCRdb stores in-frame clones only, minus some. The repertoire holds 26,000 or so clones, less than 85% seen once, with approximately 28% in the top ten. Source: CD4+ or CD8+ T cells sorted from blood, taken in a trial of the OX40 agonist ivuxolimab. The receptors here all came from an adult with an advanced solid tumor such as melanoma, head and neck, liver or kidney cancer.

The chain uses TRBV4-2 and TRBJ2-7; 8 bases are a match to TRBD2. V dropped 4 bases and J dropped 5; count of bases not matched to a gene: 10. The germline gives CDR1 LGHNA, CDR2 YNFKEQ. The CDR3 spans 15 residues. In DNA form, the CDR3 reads TGTGCCAGCAGCCCCTCCAGCGGGAGTGTCGACGAGCAGTACTTC. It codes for CASSPSSGSVDEQYF.

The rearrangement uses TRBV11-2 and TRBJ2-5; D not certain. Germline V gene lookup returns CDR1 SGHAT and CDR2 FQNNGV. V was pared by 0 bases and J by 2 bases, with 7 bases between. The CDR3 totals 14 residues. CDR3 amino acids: CASSLEFLQETQYF. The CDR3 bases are TGTGCCAGCAGCTTAGAGTTTCTTCAAGAGACCCAGTACTTC.

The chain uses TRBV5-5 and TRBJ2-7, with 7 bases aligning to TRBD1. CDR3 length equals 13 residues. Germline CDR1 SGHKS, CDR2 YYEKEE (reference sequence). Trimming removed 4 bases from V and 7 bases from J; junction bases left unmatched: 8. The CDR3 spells CASSGDRVGEQYF. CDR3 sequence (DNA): TGTGCCAGCAGCGGCGACAGGGTTGGGGAGCAGTACTTC.